This entry features one T cell receptor (beta chain) sequence. The source of the sample is a study of T cells in localized non-small cell lung cancer. CDR3 size: 12 residues. CDR1 is SGHDT, CDR2 YYEEEE, per germline. Trimming removed 3 bases at V and 2 bases at J, with 6 bases between. The data were produced by immunoSEQ multiplex PCR, yet TCRdb's version contains in-frame clones alone and is incomplete. This sample has about 48,000 clones, with 70% to 80% found just once. Sequenced material: peripheral blood, taken before any cancer treatment. This TCR derives from a man aged 40 to 70 with stage I squamous cell lung carcinoma. The chain links TRBV5-6 to TRBJ2-7; D is unclear. The DNA of the CDR3 is TGTGCCAGCAGCTCGGGCCCCTACGAGCAGTACTTC. Protein: CASSSGPYEQYF.